These 3 T cell receptor beta chains were sequenced from one sample in a study of blood T cell repertoires in COVID-19. Sequencing was performed with immunoSEQ multiplex PCR; in TCRdb, only in-frame clones are kept and a portion is missing. The data show approximately 240,000 clones, roughly 91% seen once. The sequencing input was peripheral blood. These receptor sequences come from a man aged 25 to 40 with COVID-19, enrolled during active disease.

The chain joins TRBV2 to TRBJ1-5; a possible D gene is TRBD1 (6 bases). V lost 8 bases and J lost 4, with 12 bases in between. The germline V gene has CDR1 SNHLY and CDR2 FYNNEI. CDR3 length: 13 amino acids. CDR3 DNA: TGTGCCAGCCGGGACATCCCAAATCAGCCCCAGCATTTT. Translating it yields CASRDIPNQPQHF.

The chain uses TRBV7-7 and TRBJ2-1; tentative D call: TRBD1 (6 bases). CDR1 is SSHAT, CDR2 FNYEAQ, per germline (reference sequence). Trimming removed 2 bases at V and 5 bases at J, with 13 bases between. The CDR3 length is 15 residues. As DNA, the CDR3 is TGTGCCAGCAGCTTATGGCCAGGGGTGAACAATGAGCAGTTCTTC. Residues: CASSLWPGVNNEQFF. The complete variable domain, with remaining parts taken from reference TRBV7-7 and TRBJ2-1, reads GAGVSQSPRYKVTKRGQDVTLRCDPISSHATLYWYQQALGQGPEFLTYFNYEAQPDKSGLPSDRFSAERPEGSISTLTIQRTEQRDSAMYRCASSLWPGVNNEQFFGPGTRLTVL.

The DNA of the CDR3 is TGTGCCTCTTGGGGGGGCGTAAGTTTAAACACCGGGGAGCTGTTTTTT. Encoded protein: CASWGGVSLNTGELFF. The chain is built from TRBV30 and TRBJ2-2; tentatively, D is TRBD2 (7 bases). CDR1 GTSNPN and CDR2 SVGIG come from the germline V gene (reference sequence). The CDR3 sequence is 16 residues long. V was trimmed by 7 bases and J by 2 bases, leaving 20 bases between them.